Listed here are 18 T cell receptor beta chains from one sample, sequenced in a study of blood T cells in healthy people across ages. Then a second PCR, running roughly 7 to 12 cycles, was carried out with a sample-barcoded 5' primer and a J-beta primer mix. TCRdb re-called the 5' RACE reads with MiXCR, one entry per CDR3 protein. Among over 550,000 distinct CDR3 sequences listed, 25% to 35% were seen once. Source material: blood. The receptors were gathered from a woman aged 80 or over in good health.

This clonotype was counted at least ten times. This chain connects TRBV28 to TRBJ2-4; 10 bases map to TRBD1. The V and J ends lost 6 bases and 5 bases, in that order; junction bases with no gene match: 10. From germline, CDR1 is MDHEN and CDR2 SYDVKM. This CDR3 spans 16 amino acids. The CDR3: CASRRLTGGVENIQYF. The CDR3 nucleotides read TGTGCCAGCAGACGACTGACAGGGGGCGTCGAAAACATTCAGTACTTC.

This clonotype was counted only a few times. The chain has TRBV7-8 and TRBJ1-1, with D hard to call. Germline CDR1 and CDR2: SGHVS and FQNEAQ. This CDR3 is 15 amino acids long. With 4 bases removed from V and 1 base from J, the gap between germline ends came to 13 bases. The CDR3 nucleotides read TGTGCCAGCAGCTCGCTAACCGACTCGAACACTGAAGCTTTCTTT. It translates to CASSSLTDSNTEAFF.

To note about this clonotype: Since a much larger clone is just one base distant, this may be a read error. V usage is TRBV4-3 and J usage is TRBJ2-1; 11 positions match TRBD2. The CDR3 contains 16 residues. Germline CDR1 LGHNA, CDR2 YSLEER. The J segment lost 12 bases and the V segment lost 0 bases, leaving 10 bases of the junction unmatched. The DNA for the CDR3 is TGCGCCAGCAGCCAAGATCTTAGCGGGGGGGCGGATGGGCAGTTCTTC. It translates to CASSQDLSGGADGQFF.

This clonotype was counted between two and nine times. This clone may be a read error of a much larger clone one base away. The chain recombines TRBV7-8 with TRBJ2-1; 8 positions match TRBD2. Gene TRBJ2-7 matches the end of the DNA better, so the J call may be wrong. The CDR3 covers 19 residues. Germline V CDR1 and CDR2: SGHVS, FQNEAQ. CDR3 region: CASSSRTSQRTFSYNEQYF. DNA for the CDR3: TGTGCCAGCAGCTCCAGGACTAGCCAGCGCACGTTCTCCTACAATGAGCAGTACTTC.

This chain joins TRBV10-3 and TRBJ2-7; 10 nucleotides match TRBD2. Trimming took 4 bases from V and 0 from J; bases not matched to a gene: 0. CDR1 is ENHRY and CDR2 is SYGVKD in the germline V gene. The CDR3 length is 14 residues. CDR3 nucleotides: TGTGCCATCAGTGCTAGCGGGAGCTCCTACGAGCAGTACTTC. Encoded protein: CAISASGSSYEQYF.

About this clonotype itself: A read error is possible here, since a much larger clone lies one base away. V usage is TRBV19 and J usage is TRBJ1-2; 10 bases are a match to TRBD1. Germline values: CDR1 LNHDA, CDR2 SQIVND (reference sequence). The CDR3 covers 15 residues. Losses at the gene ends were 4 bases for V and 5 bases for J; bases not matched to a gene: 7. The CDR3 spells CASSRATGGLYGYTF. As DNA, the CDR3 is TGTGCCAGTAGTAGGGCGACAGGGGGCCTGTATGGCTACACCTTC.

This clonotype has a count of ten or more. The V gene is TRBV4-3, the J gene TRBJ2-7, with 12 bases aligning to TRBD1. Germline CDR1 is LGHNA and CDR2 is YSLEER. This CDR3 contains 13 residues. V shed 4 bases, J shed 7 bases, and the junction held 2 bases outside the gene matches. The CDR3 nucleotides read TGCGCCAGCAGCCGGGACAGGGGGCTAGAGCAGTACTTC. Protein product: CASSRDRGLEQYF.

The CDR3 reads CASSKGGGSYEQYF. The DNA for the CDR3 is TGCGCCAGCAGCAAGGGAGGGGGGTCCTACGAGCAGTACTTC. The chain recombines TRBV5-1 with TRBJ2-7; D is perhaps TRBD2 (7 bases). CDR1 and CDR2 from the germline V gene are SGHRS and YFSETQ. The CDR3 covers 14 residues. V was shortened by 4 bases and J by 1 base, with 12 bases between the two germline ends.

This clonotype was seen many times. The chain couples TRBV6-1 to TRBJ2-7; no firm D call. CDR1 and CDR2 from the germline V gene are MNHNS and SASEGT. The V and J ends lost 1 base and 1 base respectively, with 11 bases between them. This CDR3 comprises 15 residues. DNA for the CDR3: TGTGCCAGCAGTGAAGGCGCAGACTTTTCCTACGAGCAGTACTTC. Translating gives CASSEGADFSYEQYF.

This clonotype was observed many times. The chain has TRBV2 and TRBJ2-5; 8 nucleotides agree with TRBD1. The trim removed 4 bases at V and 7 bases at J, leaving 5 bases unmatched. Germline V gives CDR1 SNHLY, CDR2 FYNNEI. This CDR3 region has 13 residues. CDR3 DNA: TGTGCCAGCAGTGTGGGACAGGCGGGGACCCAGTACTTC. It specifies CASSVGQAGTQYF.

This clonotype has a handful of counts. Just one base apart from a much larger clone, this may be a read error. The rearrangement uses TRBV6-1 and TRBJ2-1; D not resolved. V was cut by 5 bases and J by 9 bases, with 11 bases left in between. Germline V gene data show CDR1 as MNHNS and CDR2 as SASEGT. The CDR3 consists of 12 residues. The CDR3 loop reads CASSPGRREQFF. CDR3 coding DNA: TGTGCCAGCAGTCCCGGACGCCGTGAGCAGTTCTTC.

This clonotype was recorded a few times. The gene calls are TRBV7-2 and TRBJ1-4; D is undetermined. This CDR3 comprises 15 residues. V lost 5 bases and J lost 4, with 14 bases in between. From germline, CDR1 is SGHTA and CDR2 FQGNSA. Here the CDR3 DNA reads TGTGCCAGCAGCCCGAATGGAGGCCATAATGAAAAACTGTTTTTT. Its protein is CASSPNGGHNEKLFF.

This clonotype was recorded at least ten times. The genes are TRBV4-1 and TRBJ2-3; 10 bases line up with TRBD2. After removal of 1 base from V and 2 bases from J, the junction contained 3 bases not matched to a gene. Germline V lookup: CDR1 MGHRA, CDR2 YSYEKL. The CDR3 is 16 residues long. The CDR3 DNA follows: TGCGCCAGCAGCCAAGTAGCGGGGGGTACCACAGATACGCAGTATTTT. It is translated as CASSQVAGGTTDTQYF.

This clonotype has ten or more counts. The chain has TRBV16 and TRBJ2-5; D uncertain. Per germline, CDR1 KGHSY and CDR2 FQNENV. The V gene lost 1 base and the J gene lost 5 bases, with 11 bases spanning the gap. This CDR3 is built from 14 residues. The CDR3 protein is CASSQFGLKETQYF. The CDR3 DNA reads as TGTGCCAGCAGCCAATTCGGTTTAAAGGAGACCCAGTACTTC.

CDR3 nucleotide sequence: TGCAGTGCTCGGCGGACAGGATTCTATGCTTTCTTT. It is translated as CSARRTGFYAFF. This sequence joins TRBV20-1 and TRBJ1-1; 7 positions agree with TRBD1. This CDR3 region has 12 residues. Losses at the gene ends were 5 bases for V and 11 bases for J; bases not matched to a gene: 11. Germline assignment: CDR1 DFQATT and CDR2 SNEGSKA (reference sequence).

This chain joins TRBV7-6 and TRBJ1-6; D gene uncertain. V lost 5 bases, J lost 7 bases, and 12 bases lay in between. Germline V gene lookup returns CDR1 SGHVS and CDR2 FNYEAQ. This CDR3 has 14 amino acids. The CDR3 region is CASSQRETNSPLHF. The CDR3 DNA reads as TGTGCCAGCAGCCAGCGGGAAACCAATTCACCCCTCCACTTT. Based on the CDR3 plus reference TRBV7-6 and TRBJ1-6, the full variable domain is GAGVSQSPRYKVTKRGQDVALRCDPISGHVSLYWYRQALGQGPEFLTYFNYEAQQDKSGLPNDRFSAERPEGSISTLTIQRTEQRDSAMYRCASSQRETNSPLHFGNGTRLTVT.

The chain is built from TRBV27 and TRBJ1-2; tentatively, D is TRBD1 (6 bases). Per the germline V gene, CDR1 is MNHEY and CDR2 is SMNVEV (reference sequence). There are 14 residues in the CDR3. The V gene lost 6 bases and the J gene lost 0 bases, with 11 bases spanning the gap. This CDR3 reads CASRCQGPNYGYTF. The CDR3 nucleotides read TGTGCCAGCAGGTGCCAGGGGCCTAACTATGGCTACACCTTC.

Only a few counts were recorded for this clonotype. The chain combines TRBV29-1 with TRBJ2-7; the D gene is possibly TRBD2 (6 bases). CDR3 length: 12 residues. V lost 6 bases and J 2 bases, leaving 11 bases between the germline ends. Germline CDR1 SQVTM, CDR2 ANQGSEA. The CDR3 coding sequence is TGCAGCGTGCGGGGTCTTACCTACGAGCAGTACTTC. It codes for CSVRGLTYEQYF.